A selection of T cell receptor beta chains follows, all from one sample in a study of T cells in Graves' hyperthyroidism and ophthalmopathy. TCRdb analysed the multiplex PCR reads with MiXCR anew, one entry per CDR3 protein. The sample has 270,000 or so distinct CDR3 sequences; approximately 26% are singletons. Input material: blood. The origin of the receptors is a man aged 40-55 years with Graves' hyperthyroidism that later progressed to Graves' ophthalmopathy. CDR3s include the opening cysteine and the closing phenylalanine or tryptophan. The D gene is left open where the match is weak. Rows give clone size only sometimes, using once, few, many, or a class for an expanded clone.

cdr3_length: 16; v_call: TRBV30; d_call: TRBD2; clone_size: .; j_call: TRBJ2-3; cdr3_nt: TGTGCCTGGAGTTCCCTGGGACTAGCGGGAGAAGATACGCAGTATTTT; cdr3_aa: CAWSSLGLAGEDTQYF
cdr3_length: 15; v_call: TRBV5-6; d_call: .; clone_size: .; j_call: TRBJ1-6; cdr3_nt: TGTGCCAGCAGCTTGGTTCAGGGAGCGAATTCACCCCTCCACTTT; cdr3_aa: CASSLVQGANSPLHF
cdr3_length: 16; v_call: TRBV5-6; d_call: TRBD1; clone_size: many; j_call: TRBJ1-5; cdr3_nt: TGTGCCAGCAGCTACAGGGGCCCCGAGCGGAATCAGCCCCAGCATTTT; cdr3_aa: CASSYRGPERNQPQHF
cdr3_length: 13; v_call: TRBV6-1; d_call: .; clone_size: .; j_call: TRBJ2-5; cdr3_nt: TGTGCCAGCAGTGATCCGGGACGAGAGACCCAGTACTTC; cdr3_aa: CASSDPGRETQYF
cdr3_length: 13; v_call: TRBV12-5; d_call: .; clone_size: .; j_call: TRBJ1-2; cdr3_nt: TGTGCTAGTGGCCTCAACAGGACCTATGGCTACACCTTC; cdr3_aa: CASGLNRTYGYTF
cdr3_length: 15; v_call: TRBV28; d_call: .; clone_size: many; j_call: TRBJ1-6; cdr3_nt: TGTGCCAGCACAGAGAGGTCCAGTCGGGATTCACCCCTCCACTTT; cdr3_aa: CASTERSSRDSPLHF
cdr3_length: 15; v_call: TRBV6-2/TRBV6-3; d_call: TRBD2; clone_size: .; j_call: TRBJ2-7; cdr3_nt: TGTGCCAGCAGACTAACTAGCGGGAGTTATTACGAGCAGTACTTC; cdr3_aa: CASRLTSGSYYEQYF
cdr3_length: 13; v_call: TRBV29-1; d_call: TRBD1; clone_size: many; j_call: TRBJ2-5; cdr3_nt: TGCAGCGTTTCCCTTACAGGGGGGGAGACCCAGTACTTC; cdr3_aa: CSVSLTGGETQYF
cdr3_length: 14; v_call: TRBV10-3; d_call: .; clone_size: .; j_call: TRBJ2-2; cdr3_nt: TGTGCCACCAGGTCGGGAGAAGTACCCGGGGAGCTGTTTTTT; cdr3_aa: CATRSGEVPGELFF
cdr3_length: 16; v_call: TRBV11-1; d_call: .; clone_size: many; j_call: TRBJ2-5; cdr3_nt: TGTGCCAGCAGCCCGGCCGGACGCTGGGGGAGAGTAGGCCAGTACTTC; cdr3_aa: CASSPAGRWGRVGQYF
cdr3_length: 14; v_call: TRBV19; d_call: TRBD1; clone_size: many; j_call: TRBJ2-7; cdr3_nt: TGTGCCAGTAGTACTCGAGACAGGGTCTACGAGCAGTACTTC; cdr3_aa: CASSTRDRVYEQYF
cdr3_length: 13; v_call: TRBV12-3/TRBV12-4; d_call: .; clone_size: many; j_call: TRBJ2-5; cdr3_nt: TGTGCCAGCTATTCGGCATTCTCAAGGACCCAGTACTTC; cdr3_aa: CASYSAFSRTQYF
cdr3_length: 16; v_call: TRBV4-1; d_call: TRBD2; clone_size: many; j_call: TRBJ2-5; cdr3_nt: TGCGCCAGCAGCCAAGATGGCCGCCTAGCGGTAGAGACCCAGTACTTC; cdr3_aa: CASSQDGRLAVETQYF
cdr3_length: 14; v_call: TRBV9; d_call: .; clone_size: many; j_call: TRBJ2-2; cdr3_nt: TGTGCCAGCAGGGAACAAGCGAACACCGGGGAGCTGTTTTTT; cdr3_aa: CASREQANTGELFF
cdr3_length: 14; v_call: TRBV12-3/TRBV12-4; d_call: .; clone_size: many; j_call: TRBJ1-1; cdr3_nt: TGTGCCAGCACCCTGAGAGGGCCCTTCACTGAAGCTTTCTTT; cdr3_aa: CASTLRGPFTEAFF
cdr3_length: 16; v_call: TRBV11-2; d_call: .; clone_size: many; j_call: TRBJ2-7; cdr3_nt: TGTGCCAGCACCAACCGATCCAGACGGACCTCCTACGAGCAGTACTTC; cdr3_aa: CASTNRSRRTSYEQYF
cdr3_length: 13; v_call: TRBV3-1; d_call: .; clone_size: many; j_call: TRBJ2-7; cdr3_nt: TGTGCCAGCAGCCGAACTAGCCACGACGAGCAGTACTTC; cdr3_aa: CASSRTSHDEQYF
cdr3_length: 15; v_call: TRBV27; d_call: TRBD1; clone_size: many; j_call: TRBJ1-1; cdr3_nt: TGTGCCAGCAGTTTAGAATATACAGGGGTGGCTGAAGCTTTCTTT; cdr3_aa: CASSLEYTGVAEAFF
cdr3_length: 15; v_call: TRBV9; d_call: .; clone_size: .; j_call: TRBJ2-7; cdr3_nt: TGTGCCAGCAGCGTAGGAGCTTGGGGTGGGTACGAGCAGTACTTC; cdr3_aa: CASSVGAWGGYEQYF
cdr3_length: 14; v_call: TRBV12-3/TRBV12-4; d_call: TRBD1; clone_size: .; j_call: TRBJ1-2; cdr3_nt: TGTGCCAGCAGAAGGACAGGGAACCCCTATGGCTACACCTTC; cdr3_aa: CASRRTGNPYGYTF
cdr3_length: 14; v_call: TRBV6-5; d_call: .; clone_size: few; j_call: TRBJ2-7; cdr3_nt: TGTGCCAGCAGTTACTTTGGGGGTCTGTACGAGCAGTACTTC; cdr3_aa: CASSYFGGLYEQYF
cdr3_length: 13; v_call: TRBV6-1; d_call: .; clone_size: many; j_call: TRBJ1-2; cdr3_nt: TGTGCCAGCAGTGCACTAGGAAAATATGGCTACACCTTC; cdr3_aa: CASSALGKYGYTF
cdr3_length: 15; v_call: TRBV6-1; d_call: .; clone_size: .; j_call: TRBJ2-7; cdr3_nt: TGTGCCAGCAGTCCCTCCGGGACGGCCTCCTACGAGCAGTACTTC; cdr3_aa: CASSPSGTASYEQYF
cdr3_length: 11; v_call: TRBV30; d_call: .; clone_size: .; j_call: TRBJ2-5; cdr3_nt: TGTGCCTGGATGCAACAAGAGACCCAGTACTTC; cdr3_aa: CAWMQQETQYF
cdr3_length: 16; v_call: TRBV20-1; d_call: .; clone_size: .; j_call: TRBJ2-5; cdr3_nt: TGCAGTGCTAGAGAACCAAATACAGGGAGACAAGAGACCCAGTACTTC; cdr3_aa: CSAREPNTGRQETQYF
cdr3_length: 15; v_call: TRBV28; d_call: .; clone_size: .; j_call: TRBJ2-6; cdr3_nt: TGTGCCAGCAGTTCACCAGGGGCTGGGGCCAACGTCCTGACTTTC; cdr3_aa: CASSSPGAGANVLTF
cdr3_length: 15; v_call: TRBV5-4; d_call: TRBD2; clone_size: many; j_call: TRBJ2-7; cdr3_nt: TGTGCCAGCAGCTCCGGACTAGCGATTCACTACGAGCAGTACTTC; cdr3_aa: CASSSGLAIHYEQYF
cdr3_length: 15; v_call: TRBV12-3/TRBV12-4; d_call: .; clone_size: many; j_call: TRBJ1-5; cdr3_nt: TGTGCCAGCAGTTTACTACGCTCTAGCAATCAGCCCCAGCATTTT; cdr3_aa: CASSLLRSSNQPQHF
cdr3_length: 18; v_call: TRBV6-1; d_call: .; clone_size: few; j_call: TRBJ1-5; cdr3_nt: TGTGCCAGCAGTGAAAGGGTAGGTGGAGGAACTAGCAATCAGCCCCAGCATTTT; cdr3_aa: CASSERVGGGTSNQPQHF
cdr3_length: 14; v_call: TRBV3-1; d_call: .; clone_size: few; j_call: TRBJ1-2; cdr3_nt: TGTGCCAGCTCTCAGGAGCTTCCCAACTATGGCTACACCTTC; cdr3_aa: CASSQELPNYGYTF
cdr3_length: 14; v_call: TRBV20-1; d_call: .; clone_size: many; j_call: TRBJ1-1; cdr3_nt: TGCAGTGCTAGCCAAACAGGACCGAACACTGAAGCTTTCTTT; cdr3_aa: CSASQTGPNTEAFF
cdr3_length: 14; v_call: TRBV6-1; d_call: TRBD1; clone_size: .; j_call: TRBJ1-2; cdr3_nt: TGTGCCAGCCTGGACAGGGGGCATCGAGGTGGCTACACCTTC; cdr3_aa: CASLDRGHRGGYTF
cdr3_length: 18; v_call: TRBV6-1; d_call: TRBD2; clone_size: .; j_call: TRBJ2-5; cdr3_nt: TGTGCCAGCAGACCCCGGGACAGTGAGCGGGAGGGCCAAGAGACCCAGTACTTC; cdr3_aa: CASRPRDSEREGQETQYF
cdr3_length: 12; v_call: TRBV12-3/TRBV12-4; d_call: TRBD2; clone_size: few; j_call: TRBJ2-7; cdr3_nt: TGTGCCAGCAGTAAGCGGGAGTACGAGCAGTACTTC; cdr3_aa: CASSKREYEQYF
cdr3_length: 12; v_call: TRBV10-3; d_call: TRBD2; clone_size: many; j_call: TRBJ2-7; cdr3_nt: TGTGCCACCACCCGGGGGGCCTACGAGCAGTACTTC; cdr3_aa: CATTRGAYEQYF
cdr3_length: 16; v_call: TRBV9; d_call: .; clone_size: .; j_call: TRBJ2-7; cdr3_nt: TGTGCCAGCAGCGTAGGAACGGGAGTGACCCCCTACGAGCAGTACTTC; cdr3_aa: CASSVGTGVTPYEQYF
cdr3_length: 18; v_call: TRBV12-3/TRBV12-4; d_call: TRBD2; clone_size: .; j_call: TRBJ2-2; cdr3_nt: TGTGCCAGCAGTCGACCGGGACTAGTGGCCCTTGGGACCGGGGAGCTGTTTTTT; cdr3_aa: CASSRPGLVALGTGELFF
cdr3_length: 20; v_call: TRBV15; d_call: TRBD2; clone_size: many; j_call: TRBJ2-7; cdr3_nt: TGTGCCACCAGCAGAGACGCTCGGGCTCCTCGCGGGAGGGTAGCCTACGAGCAGTACTTC; cdr3_aa: CATSRDARAPRGRVAYEQYF
cdr3_length: 14; v_call: TRBV6-1; d_call: TRBD2; clone_size: .; j_call: TRBJ2-7; cdr3_nt: TGTGCCAGCAGTACGGGACTAGGGCTCTACGAGCAGTACTTC; cdr3_aa: CASSTGLGLYEQYF
cdr3_length: 14; v_call: TRBV20-1; d_call: TRBD1; clone_size: many; j_call: TRBJ1-5; cdr3_nt: TGCAGTGCTGCCTCGGGGACAGAAAATCAGCCCCAGCATTTT; cdr3_aa: CSAASGTENQPQHF
cdr3_length: 13; v_call: TRBV7-2; d_call: .; clone_size: .; j_call: TRBJ2-7; cdr3_nt: TGTGCCAGCAGCTTAGAAGCCGACTACGAGCAGTACTTC; cdr3_aa: CASSLEADYEQYF
cdr3_length: 19; v_call: TRBV27; d_call: TRBD2; clone_size: many; j_call: TRBJ2-2; cdr3_nt: TGTGCCAGCAGTGCCTCCGGGACTAGCGGGAGAATTTACACCGGGGAGCTGTTTTTT; cdr3_aa: CASSASGTSGRIYTGELFF
cdr3_length: 18; v_call: TRBV9; d_call: .; clone_size: many; j_call: TRBJ2-7; cdr3_nt: TGTGCCAGCAGCGTAGGAGGCAGCGGCGGAGGAGGGGATTACGAGCAGTACTTC; cdr3_aa: CASSVGGSGGGGDYEQYF
cdr3_length: 16; v_call: TRBV19; d_call: .; clone_size: many; j_call: TRBJ1-5; cdr3_nt: TGTGCCAGTAGTCCCTTGGGAAGGAAAGACAATCAGCCCCAGCATTTT; cdr3_aa: CASSPLGRKDNQPQHF
cdr3_length: 17; v_call: TRBV7-2; d_call: .; clone_size: many; j_call: TRBJ2-2; cdr3_nt: TGTGCCAGCAGCCGAAGAGGGGGACTATCAGGAACCGGGGAGCTGTTTTTT; cdr3_aa: CASSRRGGLSGTGELFF
cdr3_length: 12; v_call: TRBV6-4; d_call: .; clone_size: .; j_call: TRBJ2-7; cdr3_nt: TGTGCCAGCAGTTGGAACAGTGGCGAGCAGTACTTC; cdr3_aa: CASSWNSGEQYF
cdr3_length: 14; v_call: TRBV6-2/TRBV6-3; d_call: .; clone_size: .; j_call: TRBJ1-2; cdr3_nt: TGTGCCAGCAGAGTCCCCGGGATCCCAAGTGGCTACACCTTC; cdr3_aa: CASRVPGIPSGYTF
cdr3_length: 14; v_call: TRBV12-3/TRBV12-4; d_call: .; clone_size: .; j_call: TRBJ1-2; cdr3_nt: TGTGCCAGCAGTTTAGCGGGGCCCTCCTATGGCTACACCTTC; cdr3_aa: CASSLAGPSYGYTF
cdr3_length: 16; v_call: TRBV12-3/TRBV12-4; d_call: TRBD1; clone_size: .; j_call: TRBJ2-7; cdr3_nt: TGTGCCAGCAGTCGAGACAGGGGCGACCTGATTGACGAGCAGTACTTC; cdr3_aa: CASSRDRGDLIDEQYF
cdr3_length: 17; v_call: TRBV19; d_call: TRBD1; clone_size: many; j_call: TRBJ1-5; cdr3_nt: TGTGCCAGTAGCGGACAGGGGGCCACCTATAGCAATCAGCCCCAGCATTTT; cdr3_aa: CASSGQGATYSNQPQHF
cdr3_length: 15; v_call: TRBV28; d_call: TRBD1; clone_size: many; j_call: TRBJ2-7; cdr3_nt: TGTGCCAGCAAGGCCCACGGGACAGGGCTACACGAGCAGTACTTC; cdr3_aa: CASKAHGTGLHEQYF
cdr3_length: 13; v_call: TRBV27; d_call: .; clone_size: many; j_call: TRBJ1-2; cdr3_nt: TGTGCCAGCAGTTTTCTCGTGGGGGATGGCTACACCTTC; cdr3_aa: CASSFLVGDGYTF